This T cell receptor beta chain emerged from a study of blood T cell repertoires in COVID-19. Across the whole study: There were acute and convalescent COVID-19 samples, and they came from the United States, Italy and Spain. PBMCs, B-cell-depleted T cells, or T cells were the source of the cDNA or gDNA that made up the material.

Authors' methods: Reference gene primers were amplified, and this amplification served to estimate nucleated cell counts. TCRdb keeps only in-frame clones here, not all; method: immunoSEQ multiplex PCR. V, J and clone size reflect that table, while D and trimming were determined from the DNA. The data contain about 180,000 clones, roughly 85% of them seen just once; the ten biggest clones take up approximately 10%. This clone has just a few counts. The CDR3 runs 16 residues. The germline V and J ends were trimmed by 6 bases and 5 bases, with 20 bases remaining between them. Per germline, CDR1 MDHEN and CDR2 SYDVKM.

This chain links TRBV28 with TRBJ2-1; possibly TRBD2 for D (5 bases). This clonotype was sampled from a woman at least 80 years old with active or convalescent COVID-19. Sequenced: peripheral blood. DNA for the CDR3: TGTGCCAGCAGCCCACCAACTAGTATGACTAACAATGAGCAGTTCTTC. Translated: CASSPPTSMTNNEQFF.